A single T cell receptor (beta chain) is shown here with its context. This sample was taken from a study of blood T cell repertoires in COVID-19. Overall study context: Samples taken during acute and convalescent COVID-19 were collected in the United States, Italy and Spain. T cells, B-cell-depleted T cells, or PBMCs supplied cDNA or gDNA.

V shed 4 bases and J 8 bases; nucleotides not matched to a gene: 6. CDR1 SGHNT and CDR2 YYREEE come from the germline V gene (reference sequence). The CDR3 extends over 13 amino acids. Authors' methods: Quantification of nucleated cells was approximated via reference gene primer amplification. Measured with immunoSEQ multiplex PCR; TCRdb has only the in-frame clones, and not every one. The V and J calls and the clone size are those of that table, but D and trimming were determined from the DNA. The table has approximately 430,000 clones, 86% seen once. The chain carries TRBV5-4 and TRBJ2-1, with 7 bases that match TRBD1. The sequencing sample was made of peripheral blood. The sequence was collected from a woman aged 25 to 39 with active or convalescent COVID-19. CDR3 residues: CASSTGDRDEQFF. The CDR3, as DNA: TGTGCCAGCAGCACAGGGGACCGCGATGAGCAGTTCTTC. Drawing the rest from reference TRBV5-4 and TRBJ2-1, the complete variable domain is ETGVTQSPTHLIKTRGQQVTLRCSSQSGHNTVSWYQQALGQGPQFIFQYYREEENGRGNFPPRFSGLQFPNYSSELNVNALELDDSALYLCASSTGDRDEQFFGPGTRLTVL.